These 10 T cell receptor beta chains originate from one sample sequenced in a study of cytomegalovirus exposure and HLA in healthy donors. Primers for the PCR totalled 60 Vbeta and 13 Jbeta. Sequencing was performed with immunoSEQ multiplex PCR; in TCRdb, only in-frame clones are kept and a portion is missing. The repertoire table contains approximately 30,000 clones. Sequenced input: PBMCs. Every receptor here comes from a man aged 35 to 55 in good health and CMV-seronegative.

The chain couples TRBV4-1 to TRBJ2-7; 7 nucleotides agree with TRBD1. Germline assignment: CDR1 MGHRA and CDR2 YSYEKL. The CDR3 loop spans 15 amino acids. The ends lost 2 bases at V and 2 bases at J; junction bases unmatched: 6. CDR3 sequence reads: CASSQSGTAPYEQYF. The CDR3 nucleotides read TGCGCCAGCAGCCAATCCGGGACAGCCCCCTACGAGCAGTACTTC.

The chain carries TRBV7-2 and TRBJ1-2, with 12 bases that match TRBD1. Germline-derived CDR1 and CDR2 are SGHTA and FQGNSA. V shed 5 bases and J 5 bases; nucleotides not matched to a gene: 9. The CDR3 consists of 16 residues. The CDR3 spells CASSEGTGGGLYGYTF. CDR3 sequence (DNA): TGTGCCAGCAGCGAAGGGACAGGGGGCGGTCTATATGGCTACACCTTC.

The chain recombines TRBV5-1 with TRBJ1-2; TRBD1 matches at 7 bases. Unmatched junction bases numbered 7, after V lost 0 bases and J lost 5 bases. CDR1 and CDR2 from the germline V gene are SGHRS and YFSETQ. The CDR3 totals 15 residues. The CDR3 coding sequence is TGCGCCAGCAGCTTGGGATTTGGACAGGCTTATGGCTACACCTTC. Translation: CASSLGFGQAYGYTF.

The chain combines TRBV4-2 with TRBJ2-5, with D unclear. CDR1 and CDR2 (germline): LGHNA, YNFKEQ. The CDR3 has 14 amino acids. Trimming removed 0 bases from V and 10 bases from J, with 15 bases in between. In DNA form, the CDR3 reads TGTGCCAGCAGCCAAGATGAGGTCGCACGGAACCAGTACTTC. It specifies CASSQDEVARNQYF.

Written as DNA, the CDR3 is TGTGCCAGCACCGGGACAGCAATTAATCAGCCCCAGCATTTT. It translates to CASTGTAINQPQHF. This rearrangement joins TRBV2 to TRBJ1-5, with 7 bases that match TRBD1. This CDR3 comprises 14 residues. Trimming removed 7 bases from V and 4 bases from J; junction bases left unmatched: 7. Germline CDR1 and CDR2: SNHLY and FYNNEI.

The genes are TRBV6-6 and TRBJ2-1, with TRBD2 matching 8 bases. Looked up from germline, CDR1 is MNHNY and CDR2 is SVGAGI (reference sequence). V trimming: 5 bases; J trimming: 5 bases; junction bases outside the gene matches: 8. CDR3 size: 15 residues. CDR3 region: CASSDTSGANNEQFF. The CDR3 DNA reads TGTGCCAGCAGTGACACTAGCGGAGCCAACAATGAGCAGTTCTTC.

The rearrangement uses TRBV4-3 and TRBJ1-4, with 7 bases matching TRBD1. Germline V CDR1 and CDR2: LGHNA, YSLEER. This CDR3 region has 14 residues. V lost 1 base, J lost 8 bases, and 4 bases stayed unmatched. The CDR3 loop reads CASSQGQGSEKLFF. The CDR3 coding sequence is TGCGCCAGCAGCCAAGGACAGGGTAGCGAAAAACTGTTTTTT.

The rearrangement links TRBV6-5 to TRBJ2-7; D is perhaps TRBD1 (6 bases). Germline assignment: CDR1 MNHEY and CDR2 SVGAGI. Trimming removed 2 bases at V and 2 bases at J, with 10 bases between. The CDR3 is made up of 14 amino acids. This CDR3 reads CASSYRTAAYEQYF. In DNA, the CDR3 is TGTGCCAGCAGTTACCGGACAGCGGCCTACGAGCAGTACTTC.

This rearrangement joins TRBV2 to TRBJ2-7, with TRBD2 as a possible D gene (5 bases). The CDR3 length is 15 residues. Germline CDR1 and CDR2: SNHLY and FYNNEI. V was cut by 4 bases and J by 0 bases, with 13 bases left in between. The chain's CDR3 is CASSGRRVSSYEQYF. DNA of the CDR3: TGTGCCAGCAGTGGGCGGCGGGTGAGCTCCTACGAGCAGTACTTC.

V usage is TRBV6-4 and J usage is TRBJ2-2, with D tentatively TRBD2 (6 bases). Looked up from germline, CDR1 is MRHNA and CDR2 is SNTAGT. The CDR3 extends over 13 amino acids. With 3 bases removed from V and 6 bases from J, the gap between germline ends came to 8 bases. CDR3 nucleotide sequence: TGTGCCAGCAGTGAGGGGGGAGCCGGGGAGCTGTTTTTT. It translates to CASSEGGAGELFF.